The present entry profiles one TCR beta chain with its context. Its antigen is currently unknown. CDR1 is LGHNA, CDR2 YNFKEQ, per germline. The CDR3 extends over 16 amino acids. With 4 bases clipped from V and 5 bases from J, the junction kept 13 bases outside the gene matches. Both 60 Vbeta primers and 13 Jbeta primers went into the PCR. Generated by immunoSEQ multiplex PCR, the TCRdb table keeps only in-frame clones and is missing some. The sample lists 85,000 to 110,000 clones, roughly 80% occurring once. The sample is drawn from a study of cytomegalovirus exposure and HLA in healthy donors. Overall study findings and caveats: Listed as cytomegalovirus-associated were 150 or so TCR beta chains. Some highly shared sequence variants likely arose as a pipeline artifact. Reports showed the classifier diagnosing cytomegalovirus status with high specificity and sensitivity. Earlier analysis looked at TCR beta V segments, and most were productive about 90% or about 30% of the time.

The source is a man aged 50 to 59 in good health and CMV-seropositive. The rearrangement uses TRBV4-2 and TRBJ1-1; TRBD1 matches at 7 bases. The sequenced sample was PBMCs. CDR3 in DNA: TGTGCCAGCAGCCTCGCCTACAGGGGCGGGAGGACTGAAGCTTTCTTT. Translating it yields CASSLAYRGGRTEAFF.